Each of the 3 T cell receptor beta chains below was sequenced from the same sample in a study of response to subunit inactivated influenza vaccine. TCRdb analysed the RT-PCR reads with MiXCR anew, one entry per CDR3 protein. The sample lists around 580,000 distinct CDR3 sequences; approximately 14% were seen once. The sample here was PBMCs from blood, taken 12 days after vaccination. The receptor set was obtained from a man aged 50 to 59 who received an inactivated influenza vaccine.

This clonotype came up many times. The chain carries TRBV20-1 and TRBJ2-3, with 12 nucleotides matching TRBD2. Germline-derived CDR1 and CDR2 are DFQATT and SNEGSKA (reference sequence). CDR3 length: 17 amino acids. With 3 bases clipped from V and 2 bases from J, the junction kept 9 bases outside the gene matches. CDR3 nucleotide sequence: TGCAGTGCTAGTCCCCTAGCGGGAGGGGGATTCACAGATACGCAGTATTTT. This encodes CSASPLAGGGFTDTQYF.

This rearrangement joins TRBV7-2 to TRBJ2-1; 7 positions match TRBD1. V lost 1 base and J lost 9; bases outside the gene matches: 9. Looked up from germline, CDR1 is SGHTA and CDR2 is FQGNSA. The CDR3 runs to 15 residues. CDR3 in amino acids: CASSLEVGYRGEQFF. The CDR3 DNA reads TGTGCCAGCAGCTTAGAGGTCGGATACAGGGGTGAGCAGTTCTTC.

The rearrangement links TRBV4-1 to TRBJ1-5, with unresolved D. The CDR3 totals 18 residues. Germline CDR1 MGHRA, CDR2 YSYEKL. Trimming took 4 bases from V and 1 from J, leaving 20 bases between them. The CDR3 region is CASSPTPGRSVSNQPQHF. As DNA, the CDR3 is TGCGCCAGCAGCCCCACCCCTGGTAGGTCTGTCAGCAATCAGCCCCAGCATTTT.